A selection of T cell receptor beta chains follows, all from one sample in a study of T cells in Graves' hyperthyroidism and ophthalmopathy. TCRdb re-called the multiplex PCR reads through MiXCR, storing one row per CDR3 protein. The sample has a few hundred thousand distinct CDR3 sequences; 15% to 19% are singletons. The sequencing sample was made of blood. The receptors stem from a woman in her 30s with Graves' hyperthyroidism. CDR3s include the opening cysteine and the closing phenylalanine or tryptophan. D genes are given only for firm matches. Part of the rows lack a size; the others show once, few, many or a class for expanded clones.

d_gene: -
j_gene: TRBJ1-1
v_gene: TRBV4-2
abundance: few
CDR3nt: TGTGCCAGCAGCCCCGGGCAACCCTCGCAGAACACTGAAGCTTTCTTT
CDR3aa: CASSPGQPSQNTEAFF

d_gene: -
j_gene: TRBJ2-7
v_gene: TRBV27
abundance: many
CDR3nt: TGTGCCAGCAGTTTATGGGCAGCAGGGGACGAGCAGTACTTC
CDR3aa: CASSLWAAGDEQYF

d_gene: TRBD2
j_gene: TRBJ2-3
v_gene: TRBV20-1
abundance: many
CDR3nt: TGCAGTGCTAGACCTAGACTAGCGGGAAGCACAGATACGCAGTATTTT
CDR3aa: CSARPRLAGSTDTQYF

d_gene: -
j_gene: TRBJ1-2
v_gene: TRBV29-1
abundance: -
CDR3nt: TGCAGCGTTGAAGATCCAGTTTGGGACGAGGGCTACACCTTC
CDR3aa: CSVEDPVWDEGYTF

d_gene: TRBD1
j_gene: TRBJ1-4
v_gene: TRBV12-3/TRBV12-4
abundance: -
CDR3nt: TGTGCCAGCAGCCGGGGACAGGGGTCTGAAAAACTGTTTTTT
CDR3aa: CASSRGQGSEKLFF

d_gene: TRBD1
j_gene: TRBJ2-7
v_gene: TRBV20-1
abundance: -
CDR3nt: TGCAGTGCTCGGGGACAGGGTGTTATCTCCTACGAGCAGTACTTC
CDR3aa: CSARGQGVISYEQYF

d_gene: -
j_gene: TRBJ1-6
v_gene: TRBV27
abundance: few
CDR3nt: TGTGCCAGCAGTTGGGGGGGAATAATTCAACCCCTCCACTTT
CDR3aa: CASSWGGIIQPLHF

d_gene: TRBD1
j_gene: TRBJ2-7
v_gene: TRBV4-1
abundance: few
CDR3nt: TGCGCCAGCAGCCCAGGACAGGGGGGAGCCTACGAGCAGTACTTC
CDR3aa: CASSPGQGGAYEQYF

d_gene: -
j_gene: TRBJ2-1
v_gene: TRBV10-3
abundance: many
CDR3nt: TGTGCCATCAGTGAGCATGATGGCGGGGAGCAGTTCTTC
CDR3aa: CAISEHDGGEQFF

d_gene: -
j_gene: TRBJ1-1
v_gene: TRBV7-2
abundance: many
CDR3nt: TGTGCCAGCAGCCAACGGGGGGGGCGATTGAACACTGAAGCTTTCTTT
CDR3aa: CASSQRGGRLNTEAFF

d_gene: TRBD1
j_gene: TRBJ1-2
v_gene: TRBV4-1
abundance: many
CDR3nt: TGCGCCAGCAGCCAAGCAGGCAGGGGGGCTAACTATGGCTACACCTTC
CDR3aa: CASSQAGRGANYGYTF

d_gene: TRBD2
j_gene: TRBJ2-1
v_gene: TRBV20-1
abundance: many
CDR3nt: TGCAGTGCTCCCGGGACCAACGGGGGGAATGAGCAGTTCTTC
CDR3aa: CSAPGTNGGNEQFF

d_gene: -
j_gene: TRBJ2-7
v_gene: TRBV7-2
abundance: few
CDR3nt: TGTGCCAGCAGCCCGATGGCGGGACGTCTCCACGAGCAGTACTTC
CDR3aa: CASSPMAGRLHEQYF

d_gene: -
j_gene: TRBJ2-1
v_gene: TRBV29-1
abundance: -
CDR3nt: TGCAGCGTAGCTAGCGCAGTGGGCAATGAGCAGTTCTTC
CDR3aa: CSVASAVGNEQFF

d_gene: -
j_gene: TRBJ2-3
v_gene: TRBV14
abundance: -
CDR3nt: TGTGCCAGCAGCCAAGAATACGGCATCACAGATACGCAGTATTTT
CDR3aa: CASSQEYGITDTQYF

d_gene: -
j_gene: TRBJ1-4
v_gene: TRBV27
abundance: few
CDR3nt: TGTGCCAGCAGTTTATTGAGGAGGGAAAAACTGTTTTTT
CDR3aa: CASSLLRREKLFF

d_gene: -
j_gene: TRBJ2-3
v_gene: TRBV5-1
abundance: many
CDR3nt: TGCGCCAGCAGCTTTCAGGGAGTCCGTCTTAGCACAGATACGCAGTATTTT
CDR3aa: CASSFQGVRLSTDTQYF

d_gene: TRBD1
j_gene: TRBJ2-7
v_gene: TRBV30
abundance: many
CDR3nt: TGTGCCTGGAGTAGGGACAGGAGGACCTACGAGCAGTACTTC
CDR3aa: CAWSRDRRTYEQYF

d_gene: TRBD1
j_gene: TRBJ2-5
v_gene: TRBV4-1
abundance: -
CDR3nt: TGCGCCAGCAGCCAAGCAGGGGGCCTGGAGACCCAGTACTTC
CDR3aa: CASSQAGGLETQYF

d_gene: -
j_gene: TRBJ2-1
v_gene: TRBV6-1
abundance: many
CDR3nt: TGTGCCAGCGGAATCCAGGGATATGGTGAGCAGTTCTTC
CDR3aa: CASGIQGYGEQFF

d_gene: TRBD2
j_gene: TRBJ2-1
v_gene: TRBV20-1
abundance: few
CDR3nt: TGCAGTGCTGGAGGAGAGCGGGAGGGAACTAATGAGCAGTTCTTC
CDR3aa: CSAGGEREGTNEQFF

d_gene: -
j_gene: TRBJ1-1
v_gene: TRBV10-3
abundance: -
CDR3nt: TGTGCCTCCAAGGGGCCGGGCTACACTGAAGCTTTCTTT
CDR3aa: CASKGPGYTEAFF

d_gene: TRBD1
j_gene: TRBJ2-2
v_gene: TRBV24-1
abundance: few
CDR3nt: TGTGCCACCAGTGATGCCGGGACAGGGGGCTTCGGGGAGCTGTTTTTT
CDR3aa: CATSDAGTGGFGELFF

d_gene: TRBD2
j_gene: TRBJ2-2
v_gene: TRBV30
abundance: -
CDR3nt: TGTGCCTGGAGTGTGCAAGCAGCGGGAGTTTACACCGGGGAGCTGTTTTTT
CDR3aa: CAWSVQAAGVYTGELFF

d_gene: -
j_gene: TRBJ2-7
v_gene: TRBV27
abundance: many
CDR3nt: TGTGCCAGCAGTTTACTACGACGCACAGCCTACGAGCAGTACTTC
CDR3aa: CASSLLRRTAYEQYF

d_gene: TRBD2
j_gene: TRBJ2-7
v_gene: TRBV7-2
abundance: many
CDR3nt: TGTGCCAGCAGCTTAGGTGGAGCGGGAGTACGGTCCTACGAGCAGTACTTC
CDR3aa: CASSLGGAGVRSYEQYF

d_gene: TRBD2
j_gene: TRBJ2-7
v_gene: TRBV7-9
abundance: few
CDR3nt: TGTGCCAGCAGCGCCAGACTAGCGGGAGATCAAGAGCAGTACTTC
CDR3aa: CASSARLAGDQEQYF

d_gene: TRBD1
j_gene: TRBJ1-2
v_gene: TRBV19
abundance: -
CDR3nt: TGTGCCAGTAGTACCGGGACAGTGGGTGGCTACACCTTC
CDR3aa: CASSTGTVGGYTF

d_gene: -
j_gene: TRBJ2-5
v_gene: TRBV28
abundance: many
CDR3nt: TGTGCCAGCAGTTTCACAGGGTCCCGGACCCAGTACTTC
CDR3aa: CASSFTGSRTQYF

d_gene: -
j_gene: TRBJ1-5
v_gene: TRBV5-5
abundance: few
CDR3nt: TGTGCCAGCAGCTTGGAAGTGTATAGCAATCAGCCCCAGCATTTT
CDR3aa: CASSLEVYSNQPQHF

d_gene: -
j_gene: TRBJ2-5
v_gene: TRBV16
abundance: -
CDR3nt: TGTGCCAGTGGGCGTGACGAGACCCAGTACTTC
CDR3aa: CASGRDETQYF

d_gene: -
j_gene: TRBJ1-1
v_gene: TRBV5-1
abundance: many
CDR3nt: TGCGCCAGCAGCTTGCCGGGAATAGGATCCACTGAAGCTTTCTTT
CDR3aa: CASSLPGIGSTEAFF

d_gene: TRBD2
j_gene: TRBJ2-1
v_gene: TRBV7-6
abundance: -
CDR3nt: TGTGCCAGCAGGGAGACTAGCGGTTACAATGAGCAGTTCTTC
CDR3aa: CASRETSGYNEQFF

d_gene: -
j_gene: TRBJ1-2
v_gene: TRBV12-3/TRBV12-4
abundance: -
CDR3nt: TGTGCCAGCAGTTTGTACCCGGCGGGGGGAGCCTATGGCTACACCTTC
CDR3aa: CASSLYPAGGAYGYTF

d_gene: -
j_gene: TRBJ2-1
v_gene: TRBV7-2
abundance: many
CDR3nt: TGTGCCAGCAGCCCCTCGATAAGCTCCTACAATGAGCAGTTCTTC
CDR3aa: CASSPSISSYNEQFF

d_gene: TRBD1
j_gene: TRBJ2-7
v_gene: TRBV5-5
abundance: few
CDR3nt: TGTGCCAGCAGCACCAACAGGGGGTACTCCTACGAGCAGTACTTC
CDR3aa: CASSTNRGYSYEQYF

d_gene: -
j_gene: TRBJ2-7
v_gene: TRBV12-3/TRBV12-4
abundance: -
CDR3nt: TGTGCCAGCAGTTTATCCGCACTAGGTGAGCAGTACTTC
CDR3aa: CASSLSALGEQYF

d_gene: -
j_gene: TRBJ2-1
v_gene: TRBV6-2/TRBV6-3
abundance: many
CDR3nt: TGTGCCAGCAGTTACTCGCAGGATTCCTACAATGAGCAGTTCTTC
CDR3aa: CASSYSQDSYNEQFF

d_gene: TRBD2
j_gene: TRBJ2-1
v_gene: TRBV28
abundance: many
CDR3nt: TGTGCCAGCACCCCGGGAGGAGGGAGCGGGAATGAGCAGTTCTTC
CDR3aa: CASTPGGGSGNEQFF

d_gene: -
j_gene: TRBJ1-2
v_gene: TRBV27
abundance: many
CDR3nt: TGTGCCAGCAGTACTAACCGGGACATCCGATTCTCCTATGGCTACACCTTC
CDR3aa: CASSTNRDIRFSYGYTF

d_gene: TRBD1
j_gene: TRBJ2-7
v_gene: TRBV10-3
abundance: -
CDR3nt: TGTGCCAGTGCAGACGGACAGGGTAACTACGAGCAGTACTTC
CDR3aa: CASADGQGNYEQYF

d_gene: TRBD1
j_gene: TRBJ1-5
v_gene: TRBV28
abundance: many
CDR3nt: TGTGCCAGCAGTTTTGTTCGGACAGGCCGTAGCAATCAGCCCCAGCATTTT
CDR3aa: CASSFVRTGRSNQPQHF

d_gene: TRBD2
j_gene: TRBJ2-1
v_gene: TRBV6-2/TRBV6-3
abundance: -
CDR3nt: TGTGCCAGCAGGACCCGACTAGCGGGAGGGCCGAGCTCCTACAATGAGCAGTTCTTC
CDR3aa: CASRTRLAGGPSSYNEQFF

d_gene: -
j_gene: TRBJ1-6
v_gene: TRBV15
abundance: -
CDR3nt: TGTGCCACCAGCAGAGGGGGGATTAATTCACCCCTCCACTTT
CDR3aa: CATSRGGINSPLHF

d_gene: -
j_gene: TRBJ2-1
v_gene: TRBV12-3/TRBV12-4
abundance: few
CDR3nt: TGTGCTGCCGTCAGGATAGGGTCGGAGCAGTTCTTC
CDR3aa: CAAVRIGSEQFF

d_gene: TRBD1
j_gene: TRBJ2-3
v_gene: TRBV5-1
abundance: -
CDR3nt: TGCGCCAGCAGCTTGACAGGGGCCCCAGATACGCAGTATTTT
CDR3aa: CASSLTGAPDTQYF

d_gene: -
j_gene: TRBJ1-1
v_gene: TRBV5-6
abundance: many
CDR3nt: TGTGCCAGCAGCTTGACCAGGACAAGCGAAGCTTTCTTT
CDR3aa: CASSLTRTSEAFF

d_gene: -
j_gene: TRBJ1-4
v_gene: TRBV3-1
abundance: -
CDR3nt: TGTGCCAGCAGCCAAGAATGGGCGTCCAGGATGCCAACTAATGAAAAACTGTCTTTT
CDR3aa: CASSQEWASRMPTNEKLSF

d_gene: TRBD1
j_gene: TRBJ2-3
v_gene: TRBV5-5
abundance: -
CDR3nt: TGTGCCAGCAGCCCCGGGCTCAGGGGGACAGATACGCAGTATTTT
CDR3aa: CASSPGLRGTDTQYF

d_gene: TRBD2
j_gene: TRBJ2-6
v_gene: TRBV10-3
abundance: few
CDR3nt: TGTGCCATCAGTGCCCTTAGCGGGAGGTCCGGGGCCAACGTCCTGACTTTC
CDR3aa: CAISALSGRSGANVLTF

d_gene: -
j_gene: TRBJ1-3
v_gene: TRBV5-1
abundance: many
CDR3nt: TGCGCCAGCAGCCGGGACCCGGGACCGTCCTCTGGAAACACCATATATTTT
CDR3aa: CASSRDPGPSSGNTIYF

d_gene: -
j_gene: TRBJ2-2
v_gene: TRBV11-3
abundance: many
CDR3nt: TGTGCCAGCAGCACAGGGCCCAACACCGGGGAGCTGTTTTTT
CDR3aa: CASSTGPNTGELFF

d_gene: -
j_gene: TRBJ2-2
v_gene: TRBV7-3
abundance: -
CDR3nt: TGTGCCAGCAGCCTCCGGATCACCGGGGAGCTGTTTTTT
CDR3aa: CASSLRITGELFF

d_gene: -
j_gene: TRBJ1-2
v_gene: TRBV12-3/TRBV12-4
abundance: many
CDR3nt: TGTGCCAGCAGTCCCCGGACCGGGGGATATGGCTACACCTTC
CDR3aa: CASSPRTGGYGYTF

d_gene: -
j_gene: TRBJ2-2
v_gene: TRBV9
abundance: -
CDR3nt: TGTGCCAGCAGCGTCAATAATTGGGCCACCGGGGAGCTGTTTTTT
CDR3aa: CASSVNNWATGELFF

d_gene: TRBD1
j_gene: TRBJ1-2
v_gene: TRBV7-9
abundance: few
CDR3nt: TGTGCCAGCCTGGGACAGGGGGATTTCTATGGCTACACCTTC
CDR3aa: CASLGQGDFYGYTF

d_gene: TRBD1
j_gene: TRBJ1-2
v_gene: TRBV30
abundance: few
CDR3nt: TGTGCCTGGGGGGCCGGGACAGGGGACTATGGCTACACCTTC
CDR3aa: CAWGAGTGDYGYTF

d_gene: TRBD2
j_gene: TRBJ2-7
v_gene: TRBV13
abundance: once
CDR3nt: TGTGCCAGCAGCTCTAGCGGAATCCCCTACGAGCAGTACTTC
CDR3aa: CASSSSGIPYEQYF

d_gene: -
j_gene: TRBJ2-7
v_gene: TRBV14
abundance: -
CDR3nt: TGTGCCAGCAGCCGGATCGGGAGTGCCGAGCAGTACTTC
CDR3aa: CASSRIGSAEQYF